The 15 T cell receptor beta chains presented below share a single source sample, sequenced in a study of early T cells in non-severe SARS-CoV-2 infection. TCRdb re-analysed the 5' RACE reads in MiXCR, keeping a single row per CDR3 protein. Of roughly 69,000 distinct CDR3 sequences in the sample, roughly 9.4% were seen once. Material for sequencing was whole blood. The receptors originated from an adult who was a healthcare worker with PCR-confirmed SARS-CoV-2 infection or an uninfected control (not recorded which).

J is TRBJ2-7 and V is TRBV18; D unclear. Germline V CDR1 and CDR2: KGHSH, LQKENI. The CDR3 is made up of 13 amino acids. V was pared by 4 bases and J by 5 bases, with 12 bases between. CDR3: CASSLKIGDEQYF. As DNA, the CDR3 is TGTGCCAGCTCACTAAAGATCGGCGACGAGCAGTACTTC.

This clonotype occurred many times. This CDR3 reads CASSVEAGGRNTQYF. The CDR3, as DNA: TGTGCCAGCAGCGTAGAGGCGGGGGGGCGAAATACGCAGTATTTT. V is TRBV9 and J is TRBJ2-3, with 9 positions matching TRBD2. This CDR3 spans 15 amino acids. V shed 0 bases, J shed 7 bases, and the junction held 6 bases outside the gene matches. CDR1 is SGDLS and CDR2 is YYNGEE in the germline V gene.

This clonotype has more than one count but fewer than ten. In DNA, the CDR3 is TGTGCCAGCAGTTTAGGAGGGGTCCCCACAGATACGCAGTATTTT. Translation: CASSLGGVPTDTQYF. The chain couples TRBV12-3 or TRBV12-4 to TRBJ2-3; D assignment may be TRBD1 or TRBD2 (5 bases each). CDR3 size: 15 residues. V gave up 1 base and J gave up 2 bases, with 10 bases separating them.

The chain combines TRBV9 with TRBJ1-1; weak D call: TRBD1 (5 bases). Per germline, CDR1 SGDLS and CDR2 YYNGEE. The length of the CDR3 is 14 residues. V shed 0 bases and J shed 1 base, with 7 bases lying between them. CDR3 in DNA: TGTGCCAGCAGCGTAGGTAGGGGGAACACTGAAGCTTTCTTT. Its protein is CASSVGRGNTEAFF.

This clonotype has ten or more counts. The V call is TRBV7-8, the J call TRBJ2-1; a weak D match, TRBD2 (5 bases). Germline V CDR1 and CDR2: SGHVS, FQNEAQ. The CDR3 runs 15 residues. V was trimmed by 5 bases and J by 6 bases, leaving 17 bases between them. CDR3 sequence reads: CASSRLVGGPNEQFF. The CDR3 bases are TGTGCCAGCAGCCGCCTTGTTGGAGGCCCCAATGAGCAGTTCTTC.

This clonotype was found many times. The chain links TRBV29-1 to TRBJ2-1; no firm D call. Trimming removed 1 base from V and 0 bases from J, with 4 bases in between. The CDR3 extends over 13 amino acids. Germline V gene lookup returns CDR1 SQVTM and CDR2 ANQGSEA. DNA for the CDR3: TGCAGCGTTGAAGTCAGCTCCTACAATGAGCAGTTCTTC. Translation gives CSVEVSSYNEQFF.

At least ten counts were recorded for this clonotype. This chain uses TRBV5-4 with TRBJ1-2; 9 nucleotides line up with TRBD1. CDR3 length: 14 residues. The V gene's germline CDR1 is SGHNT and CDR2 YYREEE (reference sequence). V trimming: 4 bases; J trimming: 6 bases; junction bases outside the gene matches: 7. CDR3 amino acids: CASSRGQGRDGYTF. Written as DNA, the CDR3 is TGTGCCAGCAGCCGGGGACAGGGTCGGGATGGCTACACCTTC.

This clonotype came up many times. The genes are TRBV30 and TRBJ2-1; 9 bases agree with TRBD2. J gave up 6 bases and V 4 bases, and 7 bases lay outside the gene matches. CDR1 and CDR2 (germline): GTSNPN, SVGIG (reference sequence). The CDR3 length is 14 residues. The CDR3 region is CAWNMIAGANEQFF. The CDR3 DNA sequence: TGTGCCTGGAACATGATAGCGGGAGCCAATGAGCAGTTCTTC.

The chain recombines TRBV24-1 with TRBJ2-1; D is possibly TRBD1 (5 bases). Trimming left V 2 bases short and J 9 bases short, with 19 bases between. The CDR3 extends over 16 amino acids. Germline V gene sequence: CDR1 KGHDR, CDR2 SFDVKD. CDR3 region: CATSDSPAGKVGEQFF. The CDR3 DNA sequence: TGTGCCACCAGTGATTCCCCGGCAGGGAAGGTGGGTGAGCAGTTCTTC.

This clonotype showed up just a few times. CDR3 nucleotides: TGTGCCAGCAGTACCCGACAGGACAATGAGCAGTTCTTC. Its protein is CASSTRQDNEQFF. The chain links TRBV12-3 or TRBV12-4 to TRBJ2-1; D perhaps matches TRBD1 (6 bases). The CDR3 length is 13 residues. Trimming shortened V by 5 bases and J by 5 bases, and 10 bases separated the two germline ends.

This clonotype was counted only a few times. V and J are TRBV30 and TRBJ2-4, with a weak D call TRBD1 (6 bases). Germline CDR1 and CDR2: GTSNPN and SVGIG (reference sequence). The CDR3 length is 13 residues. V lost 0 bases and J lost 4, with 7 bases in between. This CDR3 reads CAWSVQGKNIQYF. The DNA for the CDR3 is TGTGCCTGGAGTGTGCAGGGGAAAAACATTCAGTACTTC.

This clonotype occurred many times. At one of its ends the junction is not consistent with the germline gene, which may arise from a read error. CDR3 protein: CASSTVLGYTEAFF. Here the CDR3 DNA reads TGTGCCAGCAGTACGGTATTGGGGTACACTGAAGCTTTTTTT. The gene calls are TRBV14 and TRBJ1-1; D call uncertain. The CDR3 totals 14 residues. CDR1 and CDR2 from the germline V gene are SGHDN and FVKESK.

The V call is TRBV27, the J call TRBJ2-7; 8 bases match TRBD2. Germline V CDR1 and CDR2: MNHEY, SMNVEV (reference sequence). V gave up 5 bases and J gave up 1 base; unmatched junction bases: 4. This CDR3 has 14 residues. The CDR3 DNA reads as TGTGCCAGCAGTCTTACGGGGGGGTCCTACGAGCAGTACTTC. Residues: CASSLTGGSYEQYF.

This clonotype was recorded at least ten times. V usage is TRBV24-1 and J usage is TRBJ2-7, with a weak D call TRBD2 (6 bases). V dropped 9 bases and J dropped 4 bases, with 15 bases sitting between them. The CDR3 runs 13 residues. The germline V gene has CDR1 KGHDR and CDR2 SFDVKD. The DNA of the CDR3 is TGTGCCACCGGGACTGGCAGACCTTACGAGCAGTACTTC. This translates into CATGTGRPYEQYF.

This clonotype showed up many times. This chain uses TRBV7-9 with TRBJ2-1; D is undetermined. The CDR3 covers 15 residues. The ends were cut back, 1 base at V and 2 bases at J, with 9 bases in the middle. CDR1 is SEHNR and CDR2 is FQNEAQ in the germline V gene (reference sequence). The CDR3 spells CASSLGLTPYNEQFF. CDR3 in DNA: TGTGCCAGCAGCTTAGGACTCACACCCTACAATGAGCAGTTCTTC.